This is a list of T cell receptor beta chains from one sample in a study of early T cells in non-severe SARS-CoV-2 infection. Each CDR3 protein is one row after TCRdb ran MiXCR on the 5' RACE reads. The sample has around 70,000 distinct CDR3 sequences, about 11% seen once; the top ten hold approximately 5.9%. The sample taken for sequencing was whole blood. The receptors originated from an adult who was a healthcare worker with PCR-confirmed SARS-CoV-2 infection or an uninfected control (not recorded which). Both conserved end residues are part of each CDR3. The D gene is left open where the match is weak. Expanded clones are given a class, and other clones once, few, many or no size at all.

few	TRBV12-3/TRBV12-4	TRBD1	TRBJ2-7	CASSMTGHPNYEQYF	TGTGCCAGCAGTATGACAGGGCACCCGAACTACGAGCAGTACTTC
many	TRBV27	TRBD2	TRBJ2-5	CASSLDRGGVTKTQYF	TGTGCCAGCAGTTTAGATCGGGGGGGTGTAACAAAGACCCAGTACTTC
many	TRBV27	TRBD2	TRBJ2-3	CASSLLTSGFTDTQYF	TGTGCCAGCAGTTTACTGACTAGCGGCTTCACAGATACGCAGTATTTT
.	TRBV5-1	.	TRBJ2-6	CASSPPLSGRSGANVLTF	TGCGCCAGCAGCCCACCCTTGTCAGGGAGGTCAGGGGCCAACGTCCTGACTTTC
.	TRBV28	TRBD1	TRBJ2-2	CASGAGQGYTGELFF	TGTGCCAGTGGGGCGGGACAGGGTTACACCGGGGAGCTGTTTTTT
.	TRBV5-4	.	TRBJ1-2	CASSPPSSPREGYTF	TGTGCCAGCAGCCCACCTAGCAGCCCCAGGGAAGGCTACACCTTC
.	TRBV15	TRBD2	TRBJ2-7	CATSRGGLAGYEQYF	TGTGCCACCAGCAGAGGGGGACTAGCGGGTTACGAGCAGTACTTC
few	TRBV12-3/TRBV12-4	.	TRBJ1-2	CASSPRVGKGRNGYTF	TGTGCCAGCAGTCCCCGGGTTGGCAAGGGGCGAAACGGCTACACCTTC
.	TRBV3-1	.	TRBJ2-7	CASSQDSRGLYEQYF	TGTGCCAGCAGCCAAGATAGCAGGGGCTTATACGAGCAGTACTTC
many	TRBV12-3/TRBV12-4	TRBD2	TRBJ2-1	CASSGGSGHEQFF	TGTGCCAGCAGTGGCGGGAGTGGTCATGAGCAGTTCTTC
.	TRBV4-3	TRBD2	TRBJ2-7	CASSPGYYVAGGHEQYF	TGCGCCAGCAGCCCCGGCTACTATGTAGCGGGAGGCCACGAGCAGTACTTC
few	TRBV5-1	TRBD1	TRBJ1-1	CASSLTDRGGTEAFF	TGCGCCAGCAGCCTAACGGACAGGGGAGGAACTGAAGCTTTCTTT
many	TRBV7-3	.	TRBJ2-1	CASSLGIYNEQFF	TGTGCCAGCAGTCTGGGTATATACAATGAGCAGTTCTTC
many	TRBV4-1	.	TRBJ2-1	CASSQPRHETTHNEQFF	TGCGCCAGCAGCCAGCCCCGGCACGAGACTACGCACAATGAGCAGTTCTTC
few	TRBV7-9	.	TRBJ2-1	CASSLRRGNEQFF	TGTGCCAGCAGCTTAAGAAGGGGCAATGAGCAGTTCTTC
many	TRBV20-1	.	TRBJ1-2	CSASLQQGHYGYTF	TGCAGTGCTAGCCTACAACAGGGTCACTATGGCTACACCTTC
few	TRBV20-1	TRBD2	TRBJ2-7	CSARDPAGAFYEQYF	TGCAGTGCTAGAGATCCAGCGGGAGCATTCTACGAGCAGTACTTC
many	TRBV7-2	.	TRBJ2-7	CASSVQGFSSYEQYF	TGTGCCAGCAGCGTACAGGGCTTCTCCTCCTACGAGCAGTACTTC
many	TRBV7-6	TRBD2	TRBJ2-1	CASKLAGGPYNEQFF	TGTGCCAGCAAACTAGCGGGAGGGCCTTACAATGAGCAGTTCTTC
many	TRBV6-1	TRBD2	TRBJ2-1	CASSELAGGDEQFF	TGTGCCAGCAGTGAGCTAGCGGGAGGGGATGAGCAGTTCTTC
.	TRBV3-1	TRBD1	TRBJ1-6	CASSPGQGGSPLHF	TGTGCCAGCAGCCCGGGACAGGGGGGTTCACCCCTCCACTTT
.	TRBV3-1	TRBD1	TRBJ2-1	CASSPRGTGSYNEQFF	TGTGCCAGCAGCCCAAGGGGGACAGGGTCCTACAATGAGCAGTTCTTC
many	TRBV20-1	TRBD1	TRBJ1-5	CSARAEGAYSNQPQHF	TGCAGTGCTAGAGCTGAGGGGGCCTATAGCAATCAGCCCCAGCATTTT
many	TRBV6-2/TRBV6-3	.	TRBJ1-1	CASRITRQRMNTEAFF	TGTGCCAGCAGAATAACCCGACAGCGCATGAACACTGAAGCTTTCTTT
few	TRBV12-3/TRBV12-4	TRBD2	TRBJ2-7	CASSSRLAGDEQYF	TGTGCCAGCAGCTCCAGACTAGCGGGAGACGAGCAGTACTTC
.	TRBV2	.	TRBJ2-7	CASSPEVSGPRSEQYF	TGTGCCAGCAGTCCCGAGGTTAGCGGCCCAAGGAGCGAGCAGTACTTC
many	TRBV28	.	TRBJ2-4	CASSDGAKNIQYF	TGTGCCAGCAGTGACGGAGCCAAAAACATTCAGTACTTC
.	TRBV2	.	TRBJ2-3	CASSVTTTDTQYF	TGTGCCAGCAGTGTGACTACCACAGATACGCAGTATTTT
.	TRBV19	.	TRBJ2-2	CASSVRGEPGELFF	TGTGCCAGTAGTGTTCGGGGAGAGCCCGGGGAGCTGTTTTTT
.	TRBV19	.	TRBJ2-3	CASSVDTDTQYF	TGTGCCAGTAGTGTAGACACAGATACGCAGTATTTT
.	TRBV13	TRBD2	TRBJ2-2	CASSSTSGRPLGGGELFF	TGTGCCAGCAGCTCAACTAGCGGGAGGCCCCTAGGAGGCGGGGAGCTGTTTTTT
.	TRBV2	.	TRBJ2-7	CASSEALPATGTYEQYF	TGTGCCAGCAGTGAAGCGCTTCCAGCGACGGGAACCTACGAGCAGTACTTC
.	TRBV28	TRBD2	TRBJ2-1	CASSPGRGGFYNEQFF	TGTGCCAGCAGTCCCGGGAGGGGAGGGTTTTACAATGAGCAGTTCTTC
few	TRBV7-9	.	TRBJ1-4	CASSLITGRASEKLFF	TGTGCCAGCAGCTTAATCACTGGGAGGGCGAGTGAAAAACTGTTTTTT
many	TRBV20-1	.	TRBJ2-5	CSATEKGRETQYF	TGCAGTGCAACTGAAAAGGGTCGAGAGACCCAGTACTTC
.	TRBV12-3/TRBV12-4	.	TRBJ2-3	CASSLESRRSTDTQYF	TGTGCCAGCAGTTTAGAGTCCCGGAGAAGCACAGATACGCAGTATTTT
few	TRBV15	TRBD1	TRBJ1-2	CATSRGQRATF	TGTGCCACCAGCAGGGGACAGAGAGCCACCTTC
.	TRBV20-1	TRBD2	TRBJ2-7	CSARDTREGTYEQYF	TGCAGTGCTAGAGATACGCGGGAGGGCACCTACGAGCAGTACTTC
many	TRBV12-3/TRBV12-4	.	TRBJ1-6	CASKKDGTYNSPLHF	TGTGCCAGCAAGAAGGACGGAACTTATAATTCACCCCTCCACTTT
.	TRBV20-1	.	TRBJ1-5	CSARPRGVYSNQPQHF	TGCAGTGCTAGACCACGAGGGGTGTATAGCAATCAGCCCCAGCATTTT
.	TRBV7-3	.	TRBJ2-1	CASSLARDNEQFF	TGTGCCAGCAGCTTGGCCCGCGACAATGAGCAGTTCTTC
few	TRBV20-1	.	TRBJ2-3	CSARGTWGRQDTDTQYF	TGCAGTGCTAGAGGGACTTGGGGCAGACAAGACACAGATACGCAGTATTTT